This T cell receptor beta chain was recorded in a study of OX40 agonist ivuxolimab in advanced cancers. Study-level background: Under the entry rules, prior anti-PD-1, anti-PD-L1 or anti-CTLA-4 therapy was allowed, and around 40% had some. General study findings and limits: Expanded clones belonging to CD8+ T cells outnumbered, on average, those of CD4+.

Repertoires were generated with immunoSEQ multiplex PCR, while TCRdb's copy carries only in-frame clones and drops some. This sample carries about 90,000 clones, 91% of them seen once, and the ten largest clones take about 8.7%. This clone occurred once. The antigen is undetermined. Sample: CD4+ or CD8+ T cells sorted from blood, taken in a trial of the OX40 agonist ivuxolimab. The source is an adult with an advanced solid tumor such as melanoma, head and neck, liver or kidney cancer.

The CDR3: CASEGLAVYNEQFF. The CDR3 nucleotides read TGCGCCAGTGAGGGACTAGCGGTATACAATGAGCAGTTCTTC. The chain is built from TRBV10-2 and TRBJ2-1, with 11 bases aligning to TRBD2. Germline CDR1 reads WSHSY; CDR2 reads SAAADI. V was clipped by 9 bases and J by 4 bases; unmatched bases: 5. There are 14 residues in the CDR3.